The 28 T cell receptor beta chains below all came from one sample that was sequenced in a study of beta chain features in type 1 diabetes. Study results and caveats: Patients with Type 1 diabetes showed moderately but significantly shorter TCRB CDR3s in all four CD4+ subsets.

These TCRs are of unknown antigen specificity. Every isolated RNA sample was fully reverse transcribed, so sequencing captured expressed TCRB transcripts. TCRdb's table, derived via immunoSEQ multiplex PCR, lists solely in-frame clones and lacks some. Of 300,000 or so clones in the sample, around an eighth were seen once. Sequenced material: naive CD4+ T cells from blood. Every receptor here comes from a young woman with type 1 diabetes.

The rearrangement links TRBV30 to TRBJ1-2; D is unclear. Germline-derived CDR1 and CDR2 are GTSNPN and SVGIG (reference sequence). This CDR3 has 12 amino acids. The V end was cut by 3 bases, the J end by 8 bases, with 13 bases between. The CDR3 DNA follows: TGTGCCTGGAGCAACGGGTTGGCCGGCTACACCTTC. Its protein is CAWSNGLAGYTF.

V is TRBV19 and J is TRBJ2-1; 16 bases map to TRBD2. The CDR3 has 17 residues. Per the germline V gene, CDR1 is LNHDA and CDR2 is SQIVND (reference sequence). Trimming at V came to 4 bases and at J to 7 bases, leaving 7 bases not matched to a gene. CDR3 loop: CASSRGLAGGPGNEQFF. Here the CDR3 DNA reads TGTGCCAGTAGTAGGGGACTAGCGGGAGGGCCGGGAAATGAGCAGTTCTTC.

As concerns this clone: This sample includes further DNA sequences coding for the same CDR3. The gene calls are TRBV15 and TRBJ2-5; the D gene is possibly TRBD1 (6 bases). Trimming removed 0 bases from V and 3 bases from J, with 8 bases in between. This CDR3 spans 14 amino acids. CDR1 and CDR2 (germline): LNHNV, YYDKDF (reference sequence). The CDR3 DNA reads TGTGCCACCAGCAGAGACAGGGGCGAAGAGACCCAGTACTTC. Translation gives CATSRDRGEETQYF. Using reference TRBV15 and TRBJ2-5 for the parts outside the CDR3, the full variable domain is DAMVIQNPRYQVTQFGKPVTLSCSQTLNHNVMYWYQQKSSQAPKLLFHYYDKDFNNEADTPDNFQSRRPNTSFCFLDIRSPGLGDTAMYLCATSRDRGEETQYFGPGTRLLVL.

In this sample, this clone turned up a few times. The chain has TRBV5-6 and TRBJ2-2; no clear D. Looked up from germline, CDR1 is SGHDT and CDR2 is YYEEEE. Trimming took off 0 bases at V and 4 bases at J, with 13 bases between the two ends. The CDR3 has 16 residues. CDR3 sequence: CASSLGYSRVTGELFF. CDR3 sequence (DNA): TGTGCCAGCAGCTTGGGGTATTCACGGGTCACCGGGGAGCTGTTTTTT.

The rearrangement links TRBV7-3 to TRBJ2-1; 14 positions match TRBD2. The V and J ends lost 5 bases and 9 bases, in that order; junction bases with no gene match: 9. Looked up from germline, CDR1 is SGHTA and CDR2 is FQGTGA. The CDR3 runs to 16 residues. The CDR3 DNA is TGTGCCAGCAGCCCACGGGGGACTAGCGGGGGACTTGAGCAGTTCTTC. This codes for CASSPRGTSGGLEQFF.

The rearrangement links TRBV7-2 to TRBJ2-1; TRBD2 might be the D (6 bases). Per germline, CDR1 SGHTA and CDR2 FQGNSA. V gave up 2 bases and J gave up 7 bases, with 15 bases separating them. The CDR3 length is 15 residues. CDR3 in DNA: TGTGCCAGCAGCTTATATGGTAGCGCGGGGAATGAGCAGTTCTTC. It codes for CASSLYGSAGNEQFF.

The chain links TRBV30 to TRBJ1-2, with 9 bases identical to TRBD1. Trimming removed 7 bases from V and 3 bases from J; junction bases left unmatched: 6. Germline V lookup: CDR1 GTSNPN, CDR2 SVGIG (reference sequence). This CDR3 is 13 amino acids long. The CDR3 here is CALNTGGDYGYTF. The CDR3 DNA follows: TGTGCCTTGAACACAGGGGGCGACTATGGCTACACCTTC.

This clone has only a few counts. This rearrangement joins TRBV9 to TRBJ2-2; 11 nucleotides align to TRBD2. V gave up 4 bases and J gave up 8 bases; unmatched junction bases: 10. Germline V CDR1 and CDR2: SGDLS, YYNGEE. The length of the CDR3 is 16 residues. The CDR3 region is CASSPRLAGTGGELFF. DNA for the CDR3: TGTGCCAGCAGCCCCCGACTAGCGGGAACGGGAGGGGAGCTGTTTTTT.

This clone was seen a handful of times. The chain uses TRBV7-2 and TRBJ2-4, with D maybe TRBD2 (5 bases). The CDR3 extends over 15 amino acids. Germline V gene lookup returns CDR1 SGHTA and CDR2 FQGNSA. Trimming cost V 5 bases and J 6 bases, with 17 bases left between them. The CDR3 region has the DNA TGTGCCAGCAGCCCCCCCGGGGTTGCAACAAACATTCAGTACTTC. Translating it yields CASSPPGVATNIQYF.

This clone was seen only a few times. The chain combines TRBV6-5 with TRBJ2-6, with TRBD2 as a possible D gene (5 bases). The germline CDR1 and CDR2 sequences are MNHEY and SVGAGI. Trimming removed 6 bases at V and 0 bases at J, with 9 bases between. The CDR3 runs 15 residues. As DNA, the CDR3 is TGTGCCAGCAGGGGAGCAGACTCTGGGGCCAACGTCCTGACTTTC. Residues: CASRGADSGANVLTF.

This clone was seen a handful of times. The chain couples TRBV7-2 to TRBJ2-7; D call uncertain. The germline CDR1 and CDR2 sequences are SGHTA and FQGNSA. CDR3 length: 11 amino acids. Trimming took 3 bases from V and 3 from J, leaving 3 bases between them. CDR3 sequence (DNA): TGTGCCAGCAGCTTTTACTACGAGCAGTACTTC. It is translated as CASSFYYEQYF.

This clone was recorded a few times. The rearrangement links TRBV28 to TRBJ2-2; D call uncertain. Germline V gives CDR1 MDHEN, CDR2 SYDVKM. V was pared by 2 bases and J by 5 bases, with 6 bases between. This CDR3 contains 13 residues. This CDR3 is CASSLGLTGELFF. The CDR3 DNA sequence: TGTGCCAGCAGTTTAGGTCTAACCGGGGAGCTGTTTTTT.

The chain has TRBV21-1 and TRBJ2-1; the table's D gene call, TRBD1, was not cross checked with the DNA. TRBV21-1 is listed as a pseudogene. The CDR3 totals 16 residues. The CDR3 DNA sequence: TGTGCCAGCAGTAACGGACAGGGCAGCTCCTACAATGAGCAGTTCTTC. This translates into CASSNGQGSSYNEQFF.

Of note for this clone: Different DNA sequences within this sample yield the same CDR3. This chain uses TRBV19 with TRBJ2-1; 10 positions match TRBD2. The CDR3 is 16 residues long. V was clipped by 5 bases and J by 0 bases; unmatched bases: 4. Germline V lookup: CDR1 LNHDA, CDR2 SQIVND (reference sequence). The CDR3 nucleotides are TGTGCCAGTAGTTCCAGGACTAGCGGCTCCTACAATGAGCAGTTCTTC. Protein: CASSSRTSGSYNEQFF.

The chain employs TRBV30 and TRBJ1-5, with 8 bases fitting TRBD1. Germline V CDR1 and CDR2: GTSNPN, SVGIG (reference sequence). V gave up 3 bases and J gave up 6 bases; unmatched junction bases: 7. The CDR3 consists of 14 residues. The CDR3 bases are TGTGCCTGGAGCCCCGGACAGGGCCCTCAGCCCCAGCATTTT. It codes for CAWSPGQGPQPQHF.

There are a few counts of this clone. The chain uses TRBV5-4 and TRBJ2-1; TRBD1 agrees at 9 bases. V lost 4 bases and J lost 9; bases outside the gene matches: 8. The CDR3 spans 14 residues. Germline CDR1 reads SGHNT; CDR2 reads YYREEE (reference sequence). DNA of the CDR3: TGTGCCAGCAGCCGCCCGACAGGGGGGACTGAGCAGTTCTTC. This encodes CASSRPTGGTEQFF.

This clone was found a few times. The chain joins TRBV28 to TRBJ2-1, with 9 bases identical to TRBD2. V lost 2 bases to trimming and J lost 4 bases; unmatched junction nucleotides: 12. There are 18 residues in the CDR3. The germline V gene has CDR1 MDHEN and CDR2 SYDVKM. This CDR3 is CASSLPLGAGGGYNEQFF. In nucleotides, the CDR3 is TGTGCCAGCAGTTTACCGCTCGGGGCGGGAGGGGGATACAATGAGCAGTTCTTC.

The sample holds many counts of this clone. The chain combines TRBV4-3 with TRBJ2-1; D ambiguous. Germline values: CDR1 LGHNA, CDR2 YSLEER. This CDR3 has 13 amino acids. Trimming took 1 base from V and 7 from J, leaving 8 bases between them. CDR3 in amino acids: CASSQVERNEQFF. The CDR3 bases are TGCGCCAGCAGCCAAGTGGAGAGGAATGAGCAGTTCTTC.

The V and J genes are TRBV6-6 and TRBJ2-3, with 7 bases matching TRBD2. Looked up from germline, CDR1 is MNHNY and CDR2 is SVGAGI (reference sequence). This CDR3 region has 15 residues. V was clipped by 4 bases and J by 0 bases; unmatched bases: 4. The CDR3 coding sequence is TGTGCCAGCAGTTTACCGGGACTAAGCACAGATACGCAGTATTTT. It codes for CASSLPGLSTDTQYF.

This clone showed up just a few times. This sequence joins TRBV27 and TRBJ2-5; 8 bases align to TRBD1. Unmatched junction bases numbered 2, after V lost 3 bases and J lost 2 bases. This CDR3 region has 14 residues. CDR1 and CDR2 (germline): MNHEY, SMNVEV (reference sequence). CDR3 protein: CASSFYRGQETQYF. The CDR3 DNA follows: TGTGCCAGCAGTTTCTACAGGGGGCAAGAGACCCAGTACTTC.

This clone was observed a handful of times. The V and J genes are TRBV11-2 and TRBJ1-5; the D is unclear. In germline, CDR1 is SGHAT, CDR2 FQNNGV. This CDR3 is 13 amino acids long. The V and J ends lost 3 bases and 4 bases respectively, with 7 bases between them. The CDR3 sequence: CASSFLRNQPQHF. The CDR3 DNA reads as TGTGCCAGCAGCTTCCTTCGTAATCAGCCCCAGCATTTT.

The CDR3 sequence: CASRGQTGSTGEQYF. In DNA form, the CDR3 reads TGCGCCAGCAGGGGACAGACAGGGAGCACGGGGGAGCAGTACTTC. The chain couples TRBV5-1 to TRBJ2-7; 7 bases map to TRBD1. In germline, CDR1 is SGHRS, CDR2 YFSETQ. The V segment lost 5 bases and the J segment 7 bases; nucleotides outside the gene matches: 15. The CDR3 consists of 15 residues.

This clone appeared a few times. The chain combines TRBV6-5 with TRBJ1-2, with D possibly being TRBD1 (6 bases). CDR1 and CDR2 (germline): MNHEY, SVGAGI. The CDR3 has 13 amino acids. Trimming pared 6 bases from V and 5 bases from J, leaving 13 bases between. CDR3 sequence: CASRGGDKYGYTF. CDR3 nucleotides: TGTGCCAGCAGGGGGGGGGACAAGTATGGCTACACCTTC.

The gene calls are TRBV7-2 and TRBJ2-1; 7 nucleotides agree with TRBD2. The CDR3 is made up of 17 amino acids. From germline, CDR1 is SGHTA and CDR2 FQGNSA. J gave up 4 bases and V 7 bases, and 16 bases lay outside the gene matches. The CDR3 protein is CASTNRGVGGPYNEQFF. CDR3 DNA: TGTGCCAGCACCAATCGAGGGGTGGGAGGGCCGTACAATGAGCAGTTCTTC. The full variable domain, in which reference TRBV7-2 and TRBJ2-1 provide the parts outside the CDR3, is GAGVSQSPSNKVTEKGKDVELRCDPISGHTALYWYRQSLGQGLEFLIYFQGNSAPDKSGLPSDRFSAERTGGSVSTLTIQRTQQEDSAVYLCASTNRGVGGPYNEQFFGPGTRLTVL.

This clone was detected only a few times. The V gene is TRBV5-4, the J gene TRBJ2-7; 9 nucleotides align to TRBD1. The CDR3 has 14 amino acids. CDR1 is SGHNT, CDR2 YYREEE, per germline (reference sequence). V shed 0 bases, J shed 2 bases, and the junction held 0 bases outside the gene matches. The CDR3 nucleotides read TGTGCCAGCAGCTTGGACAGGGGGCCCTACGAGCAGTACGTC. Its protein product is CASSLDRGPYEQYV.

This clone was seen a few times. The V gene is TRBV9, the J gene TRBJ2-5; 8 bases map to TRBD2. CDR3 length: 15 amino acids. CDR1 is SGDLS, CDR2 YYNGEE, per germline. The V segment lost 3 bases and the J segment 5 bases; nucleotides outside the gene matches: 9. CDR3 nucleotides: TGTGCCAGCAGCGGACACAGCGGGAGCAGGGAGACCCAGTACTTC. This gives the protein CASSGHSGSRETQYF.

This clone has just a few counts. The chain recombines TRBV29-1 with TRBJ2-5; D is uncertain. The CDR3 is 12 residues long. Germline assignment: CDR1 SQVTM and CDR2 ANQGSEA. V lost 3 bases and J 3 bases, leaving 8 bases between the germline ends. The CDR3: CSVETREETQYF. DNA of the CDR3: TGCAGCGTTGAGACAAGAGAAGAGACCCAGTACTTC.

The genes are TRBV14 and TRBJ2-1, with D uncertain. Germline V lookup: CDR1 SGHDN, CDR2 FVKESK. V dropped 1 base and J dropped 6 bases, with 13 bases sitting between them. The CDR3 spans 15 residues. CDR3 residues: CASSQGSPSSNEQFF. CDR3 sequence (DNA): TGTGCCAGCAGCCAAGGGTCGCCTAGTAGCAATGAGCAGTTCTTC.